This T cell receptor (beta chain) was sequenced for a study of blood T cell repertoires in COVID-19. On the study more broadly: Nucleic acid was either cDNA or gDNA, and it came from T cells, B-cell-depleted T cells, or PBMCs.

Germline V gene lookup returns CDR1 KGHSH and CDR2 LQKENI. This CDR3 is built from 15 residues. The V gene lost 3 bases and the J gene lost 9 bases, with 18 bases spanning the gap. Per the original methods: From reference gene primer amplification, estimates of nucleated cell counts were derived. TCRdb's table, derived via immunoSEQ multiplex PCR, lists solely in-frame clones and lacks some. The V and J calls and clone size come from that table; D and trimming were worked out from the DNA. The data show 270,000 or so clones, roughly 89% seen once. The V and J genes are TRBV18 and TRBJ2-1, with D tentatively TRBD2 (7 bases). The receptor comes from a woman in her thirties or forties who had recovered from COVID-19. The source material was peripheral blood. The CDR3 reads CASSPRDGGLGEQFF. CDR3 coding DNA: TGTGCCAGCTCACCCCGGGACGGGGGGCTAGGTGAGCAGTTCTTC.